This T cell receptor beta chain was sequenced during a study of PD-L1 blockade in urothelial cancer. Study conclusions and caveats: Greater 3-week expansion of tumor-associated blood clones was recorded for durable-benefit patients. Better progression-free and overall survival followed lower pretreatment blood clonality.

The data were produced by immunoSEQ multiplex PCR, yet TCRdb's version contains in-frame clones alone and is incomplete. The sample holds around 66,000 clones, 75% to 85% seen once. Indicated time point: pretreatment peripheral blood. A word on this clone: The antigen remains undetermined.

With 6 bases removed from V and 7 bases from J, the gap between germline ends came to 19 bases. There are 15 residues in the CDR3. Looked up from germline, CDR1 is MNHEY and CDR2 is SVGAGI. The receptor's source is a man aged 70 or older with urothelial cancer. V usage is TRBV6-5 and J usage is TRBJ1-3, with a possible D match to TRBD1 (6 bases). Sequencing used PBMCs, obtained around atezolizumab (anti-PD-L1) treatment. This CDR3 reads CASRLNRELSNTIYF. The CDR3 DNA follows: TGTGCCAGCAGATTGAACAGGGAGTTGAGCAACACCATATATTTT.